The T cell receptor beta chain under discussion was sequenced for a study of control samples from healthy donors and cancer patients. Trimming left V 0 bases short and J 3 bases short, with 13 bases between. Germline V gene data show CDR1 as SGHRS and CDR2 as YFSETQ. This CDR3 spans 16 amino acids. Assay: immunoSEQ multiplex PCR; the TCRdb copy retains only in-frame clones and omits some. The table includes 100,000 or so clones, 85% to 90% detected once. V gene TRBV5-1 combines with J gene TRBJ2-1; D call uncertain. This receptor was taken from a man aged 30-40 years in good health. Specimen: blood. The chain's CDR3 is CASSLAGRGVYNEQFF. In DNA form, the CDR3 reads TGCGCCAGCAGCTTGGCCGGGCGTGGAGTCTACAATGAGCAGTTCTTC.